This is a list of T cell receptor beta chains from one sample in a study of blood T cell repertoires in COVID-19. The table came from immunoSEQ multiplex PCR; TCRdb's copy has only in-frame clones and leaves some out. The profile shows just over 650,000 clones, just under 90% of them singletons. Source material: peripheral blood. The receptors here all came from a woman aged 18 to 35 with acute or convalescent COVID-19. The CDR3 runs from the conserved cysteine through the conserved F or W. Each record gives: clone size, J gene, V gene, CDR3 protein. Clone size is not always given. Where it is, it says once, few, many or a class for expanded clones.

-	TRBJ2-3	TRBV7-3	CASSSPYGAGARTDTQYF
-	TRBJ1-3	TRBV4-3	CASSRKGGGQSGNTIYF
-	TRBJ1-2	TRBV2	CASSEHRTGQNYGYTF
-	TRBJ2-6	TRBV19	CASSRWTSGGISSGANVLTF
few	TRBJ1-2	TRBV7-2	CASSPQTGSYGYTF
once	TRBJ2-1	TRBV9	CASSPSLGQVYNEQFF
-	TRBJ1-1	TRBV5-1	CASSLSGTGGPNTEAFF
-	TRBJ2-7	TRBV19	CASSNRQGALLYEQYF
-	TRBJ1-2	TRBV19	CASSPGGGLLYGYTF
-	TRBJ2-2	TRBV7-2	CASRSSGGAGELFF
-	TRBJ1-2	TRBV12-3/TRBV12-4	CASSSTGNIGYTF
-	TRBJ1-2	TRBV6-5	CASSYVRDYGYTF
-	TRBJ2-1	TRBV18	CASSPPSGTANEQFF
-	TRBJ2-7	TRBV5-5	CASTPGQAMYYEQYF
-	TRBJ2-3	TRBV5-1	CATTKTGQVDTQYF
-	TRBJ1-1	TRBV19	CASSQIRGPMNTEAFF
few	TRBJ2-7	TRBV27	CASGRLAGSYEQYF
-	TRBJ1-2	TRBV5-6	CASSLAGTDFHGYTF
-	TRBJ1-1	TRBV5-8	CASSLKGARNTEAFF
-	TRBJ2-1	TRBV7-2	CASNTNAGTAYNEQFF
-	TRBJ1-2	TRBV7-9	CASSSGGVVGYTF
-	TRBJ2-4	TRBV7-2	CASSLAAAGRSKNIQYF
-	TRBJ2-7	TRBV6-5	CAVALGSGPSYEQYF
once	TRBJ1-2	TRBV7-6	CASSSVQDSSNYGYTF
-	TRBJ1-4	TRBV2	CASSATGQNEKLFF
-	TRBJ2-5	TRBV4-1	CASSQGPGQGKTQYF
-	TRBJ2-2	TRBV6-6	CASSPGQGAAANTGELFF
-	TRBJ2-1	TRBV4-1	CASSHPSSGYNEQFF
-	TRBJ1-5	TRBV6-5	CASSYTAGKRQPQHF
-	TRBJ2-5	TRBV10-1	CATRSLRGETQYF
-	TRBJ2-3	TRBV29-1	CSVEDSLTGISTDTQYF
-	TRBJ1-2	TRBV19	CASSIQKLPRGPTPMGYTF
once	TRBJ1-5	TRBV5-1	CASSLGANQPQHF
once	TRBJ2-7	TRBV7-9	CASSLSGLISYEQYF
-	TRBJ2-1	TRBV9	CASSVGRGANYNEQFF
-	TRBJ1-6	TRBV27	CASSFDSRGNNSPLHF
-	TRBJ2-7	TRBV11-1	CASTTRDRGYEQYF
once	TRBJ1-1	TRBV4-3	CASSHTQGLEAFF
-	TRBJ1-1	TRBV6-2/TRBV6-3	CASSLTGGENTEAFF
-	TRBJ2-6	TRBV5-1	CASSLAFRVSGANVLTF
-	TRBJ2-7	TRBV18	CASSLRTTPPYEQYF
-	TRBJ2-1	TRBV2	CASLSPMDEQFF